This T cell receptor (beta chain) was obtained from a study of vaccination and CD4 T cells after COVID-19. This clonotype was seen more than once but under ten times. Antigen: not known. Time point here: late sampling 161 to 241 days after vaccination in a few convalescent patients. Indicated treatment: roughly 11-day PBMC culture with coronavirus spike peptide pools or control peptides (ViraFEST assay). Positive PCR results dated from March to December 2020, before the US Alpha, Beta and Delta variants. The CDR3 totals 15 residues. The V gene end was trimmed by 3 bases and the J gene end by 2 bases; junction bases not matched to a gene: 4. Germline V gene sequence: CDR1 SGHTA, CDR2 FQGNSA. With the Oncomine TCR Beta short-read assay, DNA from cultured CD4+ T cells was sequenced. TCRdb ran MiXCR on the PCR reads and lists one entry per CDR3 protein. The sample includes around 18,000 distinct CDR3 sequences, around 40% seen only once; the top ten take roughly a sixth.

This receptor was taken from a human donor who had recovered from COVID-19. The sequencing here drew on CD4+ T cells from blood, cultured in vitro, taken about 7 months after SARS-CoV-2 vaccination. The chain recombines TRBV7-2 with TRBJ2-1, with 7 bases lining up with TRBD2. CDR3 nucleotide sequence: TGTGCCAGCAGCTTTGGCGGGAGCCCCTACAATGAGCAGTTCTTC. Translation gives CASSFGGSPYNEQFF. Drawing the rest from reference TRBV7-2 and TRBJ2-1, the complete variable domain is GAGVSQSPSNKVTEKGKDVELRCDPISGHTALYWYRQSLGQGLEFLIYFQGNSAPDKSGLPSDRFSAERTGGSVSTLTIQRTQQEDSAVYLCASSFGGSPYNEQFFGPGTRLTVL.